Detailed here is one TCR beta chain. Its antigen is unknown. Following autologous stem cell transplantation, relapse occurred in every patient, and exposure to brentuximab vedotin varied. Complete response, partial response or progressive disease constituted the best responses recorded. This table comes from immunoSEQ multiplex PCR, and its TCRdb copy is limited to in-frame clones, with some not included. Of 29,000 or so clones in the sample, about two thirds were seen once. This sample is drawn from a study of PD-1 blockade in classical Hodgkin lymphoma. Whole-study results and caveats: Possible causes of repertoire differences, disease activity or prior therapy, remain undefined. Partial responders and progressors had significantly lower baseline TCR diversity.

The germline CDR1 and CDR2 sequences are SNHLY and FYNNEI. The CDR3 length is 16 residues. Unmatched junction bases numbered 9, after V lost 6 bases and J lost 1 base. The sequenced sample was peripheral blood mononuclear cells (PBMCs), obtained before the second cycle of nivolumab. The TCR comes from a human donor with classical Hodgkin lymphoma. The chain employs TRBV2 and TRBJ2-7, with 10 bases aligning to TRBD1. CDR3 sequence reads: CASRRLAGQGSYEQYF. The CDR3 DNA reads as TGTGCCAGCAGGAGACTGGCGGGACAGGGGTCCTACGAGCAGTACTTC.